One and the same sample provided the 13 T cell receptor beta chains below, sequenced in a study of post-analysis software for immune sequencing data (dated by TCRdb to the mid-2010s). The study at large found these results: Patients showed significantly higher frequencies than controls for a handful of TRBV segments, among them TRBV5-6, TRBV5-1 and TRBV20-1.

Libraries were constructed by PCR. Reads for this sample came from an Illumina HiSeq 2500. Unique molecular identifiers were incorporated into TCR beta cDNA libraries to reduce PCR and sequencing biases. The raw public data were reprocessed by TCRdb itself: fastp quality trimming at Q25, MiXCR clonotype calling, in-frame beta chains only. Rows are combined by CDR3 protein, so each entry shows the most common genes and DNA. For this sample there are about 500,000 distinct CDR3 sequences; approximately 45% appear just once. The ten largest clones represent about 12% of the sample. Their cognate antigens are unknown. The sequencing sample was made of blood. These TCRs come from a girl aged 10-17 years with multiple sclerosis.

The chain couples TRBV30 to TRBJ2-1; TRBD2 aligns across 8 bases. Germline V gives CDR1 GTSNPN, CDR2 SVGIG (reference sequence). V lost 2 bases, J lost 5 bases, and 8 bases stayed unmatched. The CDR3 covers 15 residues. CDR3 coding DNA: TGTGCCTGGAGTCCCTCGGGACTAGACCACAATGAGCAGTTCTTC. It specifies CAWSPSGLDHNEQFF. The entire variable domain, with the rest obtained from reference TRBV30 and TRBJ2-1, is as follows: SQTIHQWPATLVQPVGSPLSLECTVEGTSNPNLYWYRQAAGRGLQLLFYSVGIGQISSEVPQNLSASRPQDRQFILSSKKLLLSDSGFYLCAWSPSGLDHNEQFFGPGTRLTVL.

This clonotype was seen a few times. The rearrangement uses TRBV12-3 or TRBV12-4 and TRBJ2-5, with TRBD2 matching 11 bases. This CDR3 spans 16 amino acids. Germline trimming cut 4 bases from V and 5 bases from J; bases unmatched to any gene: 9. The CDR3 sequence is CASSSFSGRASETQYF. As DNA, the CDR3 is TGTGCCAGCAGTTCATTTAGCGGGAGGGCCAGCGAGACCCAGTACTTC.

This chain joins TRBV29-1 and TRBJ2-5, with 13 bases matching TRBD2. The J call may be mistaken, given a closer DNA end match to TRBJ2-7. CDR1 and CDR2 from the germline V gene are SQVTM and ANQGSEA. The CDR3 spans 14 residues. The CDR3 DNA reads TGCAGCGCTGGACTAGCGGGAGACTCGGGCGAGCAGTACTTC. This codes for CSAGLAGDSGEQYF.

The chain employs TRBV29-1 and TRBJ2-1; 11 bases align to TRBD2. V was pared by 3 bases and J by 3 bases, with 4 bases of the junction left unmatched. Germline V gene sequence: CDR1 SQVTM, CDR2 ANQGSEA. The CDR3 runs 15 residues. The CDR3 is CSVELAGGYYNEQFF. As DNA, the CDR3 is TGCAGCGTTGAGCTAGCGGGAGGCTACTACAATGAGCAGTTCTTC.

This rearrangement joins TRBV28 to TRBJ2-1, with 9 bases aligning to TRBD1. The germline CDR1 and CDR2 sequences are MDHEN and SYDVKM. This CDR3 contains 15 residues. V shed 2 bases, J shed 3 bases, and the junction held 2 bases outside the gene matches. The CDR3 protein is CASSLQTGGYNEQFF. The CDR3 bases are TGTGCCAGCAGTTTACAGACAGGGGGCTACAATGAGCAGTTCTTC. Supplemented by reference TRBV28 and TRBJ2-1, the full variable domain reads DVKVTQSSRYLVKRTGEKVFLECVQDMDHENMFWYRQDPGLGLRLIYFSYDVKMKEKGDIPEGYSVSREKKERFSLILESASTNQTSMYLCASSLQTGGYNEQFFGPGTRLTVL.

The chain has TRBV7-2 and TRBJ2-7; TRBD1 matches at 9 bases. This CDR3 has 14 amino acids. Germline V lookup: CDR1 SGHTA, CDR2 FQGNSA. The V segment lost 5 bases and the J segment 4 bases; nucleotides outside the gene matches: 6. The CDR3 DNA reads as TGTGCCAGCAGCCAGAGGACAGGGGAATACGAGCAGTACTTC. Its translation is CASSQRTGEYEQYF.

The V call is TRBV6-1, the J call TRBJ1-2, with D uncertain. Germline CDR1 and CDR2: MNHNS and SASEGT. This CDR3 region has 15 residues. Trimming shortened V by 6 bases and J by 3 bases, and 17 bases separated the two germline ends. CDR3 nucleotide sequence: TGTGCCAGCAGCCCCCGTCCCGGCATCGACTATGGCTACACCTTC. Its translation: CASSPRPGIDYGYTF.

This clonotype was counted a few times. This rearrangement joins TRBV5-1 to TRBJ2-1, with 13 bases identical to TRBD2. CDR1 SGHRS and CDR2 YFSETQ come from the germline V gene. Unmatched junction bases numbered 10, after V lost 9 bases and J lost 4 bases. This CDR3 region has 16 residues. CDR3: CATTTSGRLGYNEQFF. CDR3 sequence (DNA): TGCGCCACCACGACTAGCGGGAGGTTGGGTTACAATGAGCAGTTCTTC.

The chain recombines TRBV7-2 with TRBJ1-4; a weak D match, TRBD1 (5 bases). Deletions cut 5 bases from V and 7 bases from J, with 17 bases between. The V gene's germline CDR1 is SGHTA and CDR2 FQGNSA. This CDR3 comprises 15 residues. The CDR3: CASSPQSRGGEKLFF. The CDR3 DNA follows: TGTGCCAGCAGCCCCCAGAGCCGGGGGGGTGAAAAACTGTTTTTT.

The J gene is TRBJ1-1, the V gene TRBV7-3; 8 bases match TRBD1. The J segment lost 0 bases and the V segment lost 3 bases, leaving 12 bases of the junction unmatched. Germline V CDR1 and CDR2: SGHTA, FQGTGA. This CDR3 has 18 amino acids. In DNA, the CDR3 is TGTGCCAGCAGCTTTGCGACCACAGGGGGAGCCTTGAACACTGAAGCTTTCTTT. It is translated as CASSFATTGGALNTEAFF. Filled out from reference TRBV7-3 and TRBJ1-1, the complete variable domain reads GAGVSQTPSNKVTEKGKYVELRCDPISGHTALYWYRQSLGQGPEFLIYFQGTGAADDSGLPNDRFFAVRPEGSVSTLKIQRTERGDSAVYLCASSFATTGGALNTEAFFGQGTRLTVV.

The rearrangement joins TRBV20-1 to TRBJ2-3, with 11 nucleotides matching TRBD2. The CDR3 is 16 amino acids. In germline, CDR1 is DFQATT, CDR2 SNEGSKA (reference sequence). With V trimmed by 2 bases and J by 0 bases, 4 bases remained unmatched. The CDR3 DNA follows: TGCAGTGCTAGATCGGGACTAGCGGCTAGCACAGATACGCAGTATTTT. It encodes CSARSGLAASTDTQYF.

Of note for this clonotype: An end of the junction does not agree with germline; a read error may underlie this. The chain carries TRBV28 and TRBJ2-7, with TRBD1 as a possible D gene (5 bases). Looked up from germline, CDR1 is MDHEN and CDR2 is SYDVKM. CDR3 length: 15 residues. The CDR3 DNA follows: TGTGCCATCAGTTCTTCGGACAAAAAATCCTACGAGCAGTACTTC. This codes for CAISSSDKKSYEQYF.

The chain is built from TRBV5-1 and TRBJ1-4; D is uncertain. The CDR3 loop spans 13 amino acids. Deletions cut 0 bases from V and 12 bases from J, with 12 bases between. Germline loops: CDR1 SGHRS, CDR2 YFSETQ. The CDR3 is CASSLATGGELFF. The CDR3 DNA reads TGCGCCAGCAGCTTGGCCACGGGCGGGGAACTGTTTTTT.